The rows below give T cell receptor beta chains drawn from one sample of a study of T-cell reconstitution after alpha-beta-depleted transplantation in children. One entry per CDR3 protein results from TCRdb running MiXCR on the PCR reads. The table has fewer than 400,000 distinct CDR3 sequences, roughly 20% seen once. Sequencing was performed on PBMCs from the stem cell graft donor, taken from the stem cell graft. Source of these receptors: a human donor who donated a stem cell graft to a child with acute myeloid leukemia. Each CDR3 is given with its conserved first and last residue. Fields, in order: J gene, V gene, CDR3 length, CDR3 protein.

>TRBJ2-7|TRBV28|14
CASREPGQYYEQYF
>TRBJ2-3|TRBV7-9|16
CASSQMTGTVTDTQYF
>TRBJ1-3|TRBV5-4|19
CASSAKHPGQVDSGNTIYF
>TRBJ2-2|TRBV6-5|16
CASSSPGQGNTGELFF
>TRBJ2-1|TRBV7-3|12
CASSIGGVEQFF
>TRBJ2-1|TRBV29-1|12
CSVEPPGVEQFF
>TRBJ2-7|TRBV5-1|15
CASKGGAGEVGEQYF
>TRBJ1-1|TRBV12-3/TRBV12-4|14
CASTGTGWDTEAFF
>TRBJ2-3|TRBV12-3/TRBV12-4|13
CASSFEDSGTQYF
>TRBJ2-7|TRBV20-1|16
CSARDLDYRLNYEQYF
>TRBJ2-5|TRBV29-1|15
CSVVPSGRAQETQYF
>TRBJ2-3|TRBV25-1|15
CASSEWGSGGDTQYF
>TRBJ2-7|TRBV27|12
CASSSTSYEQYF
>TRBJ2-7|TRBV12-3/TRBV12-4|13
CASSYEATYEQYF
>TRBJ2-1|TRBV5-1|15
CASSLGDLEHNEQFF
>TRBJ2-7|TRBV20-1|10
CSAVVHEQYF